This T cell receptor (beta chain) was captured by sequencing in a study of T cells in Graves' hyperthyroidism and ophthalmopathy. TCR beta CDR3 regions were amplified from RNA. First-round RT-PCR targeting the TCR CDR3 was performed with the HTBI primer set. MiXCR, applied by TCRdb to the multiplex PCR reads, yields one record per CDR3 protein. The sample records 500,000 to 650,000 distinct CDR3 sequences, 40% to 50% being singletons. The length of the CDR3 is 16 residues. The germline V gene has CDR1 ENHRY and CDR2 SYGVKD. Trimming took 5 bases from V and 5 from J, leaving 16 bases between them. This clonotype was seen more than once but under ten times.

Input material: peripheral blood or thyroid tissue (not recorded which). This sequence originates from an adult woman with Graves' disease, either hyperthyroidism or ophthalmopathy (not recorded which). J is TRBJ1-6 and V is TRBV10-3, with D tentatively TRBD1 (6 bases). CDR3 DNA sequence: TGTGCCATCAGTCAAGACGGGGGGGACAATAATTCACCCCTCCACTTT. This translates into CAISQDGGDNNSPLHF.